The rows below give T cell receptor beta chains drawn from one sample of a study of blood T cell repertoires in COVID-19. TCRdb keeps only in-frame clones here, not all; method: immunoSEQ multiplex PCR. The data contain a few hundred thousand clones, around nine tenths of them singletons. The sample was PBMCs or T cells enriched from blood (not recorded which). These receptors all stem from a woman in her 30s who had been exposed to COVID-19. The conserved cysteine and the conserved F or W are not part of the CDR3 here. Fields, in order: V gene, J gene, CDR3 protein.

v_gene: TRBV19; j_gene: TRBJ2-2; CDR3aa: ASSSPRGGELF
v_gene: TRBV28; j_gene: TRBJ2-1; CDR3aa: ATCLTGLGYNEQF
v_gene: TRBV11-2; j_gene: TRBJ2-2; CDR3aa: ASSLGVTGNTGELF
v_gene: TRBV5-6; j_gene: TRBJ2-1; CDR3aa: ASITSGRAHNEQF
v_gene: TRBV5-1; j_gene: TRBJ2-1; CDR3aa: ASTGGRGYNEQF
v_gene: TRBV5-4; j_gene: TRBJ2-7; CDR3aa: ASSWQGVNEQY
v_gene: TRBV15; j_gene: TRBJ2-3; CDR3aa: ATSIELYPTDTQY
v_gene: TRBV6-5; j_gene: TRBJ1-5; CDR3aa: ASSPPGGGNQPQH
v_gene: TRBV12-1; j_gene: TRBJ2-7; CDR3aa: ASPLAGVGVHEQY
v_gene: TRBV29-1; j_gene: TRBJ1-1; CDR3aa: SVSGAGTEAF
v_gene: TRBV28; j_gene: TRBJ2-1; CDR3aa: ASSLDCGWQF
v_gene: TRBV4-1; j_gene: TRBJ1-4; CDR3aa: ASSQDLHRSGEKLF
v_gene: TRBV18; j_gene: TRBJ1-6; CDR3aa: ASSPEQTGHNSPLH
v_gene: TRBV5-5; j_gene: TRBJ1-2; CDR3aa: ASSLLGDYGYT
v_gene: TRBV5-8; j_gene: TRBJ2-5; CDR3aa: ASSLAGRGGAETQY
v_gene: TRBV27; j_gene: TRBJ2-7; CDR3aa: ASSFQGTGYEQY
v_gene: TRBV5-1; j_gene: TRBJ1-2; CDR3aa: ASSLEEGAAGYT
v_gene: TRBV28; j_gene: TRBJ1-1; CDR3aa: ASPPGVQGLNTEAF
v_gene: TRBV10-3; j_gene: TRBJ2-1; CDR3aa: AITRVAGIYNEQF
v_gene: TRBV6-5; j_gene: TRBJ1-1; CDR3aa: ASSYSLGQGSTEAF
v_gene: TRBV5-6; j_gene: TRBJ2-5; CDR3aa: ASSYRDRVLSQETQY
v_gene: TRBV10-1; j_gene: TRBJ1-4; CDR3aa: ASSDGQGLF
v_gene: TRBV28; j_gene: TRBJ2-2; CDR3aa: ASSQFTRNSGELF
v_gene: TRBV7-9; j_gene: TRBJ1-4; CDR3aa: ASSFEDNEKLF
v_gene: TRBV7-9; j_gene: TRBJ2-5; CDR3aa: ASSSYLGLGQETQY
v_gene: TRBV28; j_gene: TRBJ2-1; CDR3aa: ASSLGGSTYNEQF
v_gene: TRBV5-1; j_gene: TRBJ1-1; CDR3aa: ASSLAGQGAGDTEAF
v_gene: TRBV7-2; j_gene: TRBJ1-5; CDR3aa: ASSSSGRGSQPQH
v_gene: TRBV7-9; j_gene: TRBJ2-1; CDR3aa: ASSLAGGYNEQF
v_gene: TRBV7-9; j_gene: TRBJ2-2; CDR3aa: ASSPTGSRSNTGELF
v_gene: TRBV5-1; j_gene: TRBJ1-4; CDR3aa: ASSCPECGEEKLF
v_gene: TRBV12-5; j_gene: TRBJ2-5; CDR3aa: ASGLVRASGAATQETQY
v_gene: TRBV19; j_gene: TRBJ2-5; CDR3aa: ASSGRHQETQY
v_gene: TRBV19; j_gene: TRBJ2-1; CDR3aa: ASSISEASGRIEQF
v_gene: TRBV19; j_gene: TRBJ1-3; CDR3aa: ASRQAGTSTGNTIY
v_gene: TRBV19; j_gene: TRBJ2-7; CDR3aa: ASSPGQGASYEQY
v_gene: TRBV14; j_gene: TRBJ1-6; CDR3aa: ASSLARGRRNSPLH
v_gene: TRBV28; j_gene: TRBJ1-2; CDR3aa: ASSPPNPGTGNYGYT
v_gene: TRBV18; j_gene: TRBJ2-1; CDR3aa: ASSPPRLGSYNEQF
v_gene: TRBV7-9; j_gene: TRBJ1-1; CDR3aa: ASSSLQGNTEAF
v_gene: TRBV10-2; j_gene: TRBJ2-2; CDR3aa: ASSESTSGLF
v_gene: TRBV7-9; j_gene: TRBJ1-2; CDR3aa: ASSLVSGYGYT
v_gene: TRBV6-5; j_gene: TRBJ1-2; CDR3aa: ASSYSAGTGGYGYT
v_gene: TRBV7-3; j_gene: TRBJ1-1; CDR3aa: ASSLSSGETEAF
v_gene: TRBV27; j_gene: TRBJ1-2; CDR3aa: ASSLYRASNYGYT
v_gene: TRBV6-5; j_gene: TRBJ1-3; CDR3aa: ASSYVLGLGNTIY
v_gene: TRBV24-1; j_gene: TRBJ1-2; CDR3aa: AASQRAFYGYT
v_gene: TRBV11-2; j_gene: TRBJ1-3; CDR3aa: ASSQEDTIY
v_gene: TRBV6-5; j_gene: TRBJ1-1; CDR3aa: ASSYSMGARIAF
v_gene: TRBV29-1; j_gene: TRBJ2-7; CDR3aa: SVRQSSYEQY